This T cell receptor (beta chain) was obtained from a study of CD8 T cells in ankylosing spondylitis (dated by TCRdb to 2017 to 2019). Context from the whole study: To find TCR variants linked to disease, the study profiled T cell receptor beta repertoires in ankylosing spondylitis patients and healthy donors. The whole study cohort included over 85 healthy donors and 20 to 30 ankylosing spondylitis patients. Samples of peripheral blood were taken, and for ankylosing spondylitis patients, synovial fluid was collected as well.

The CDR3 starts with the cysteine, ends with the phenylalanine, and has 14 residues. This entry keeps only the CDR3 DNA: 42 bases, framed from base 1. For this chain, trimming is 5 bases at the V end and 5 bases at the J end, and the number of junction bases without a gene match is 4. Instrument on record: Illumina HiSeq 2500. Quantitative 5'-RACE with molecular barcodes was the method used to prepare the TCR beta libraries. The authors processed their data as follows. Disease-linked TCR variants were identified with a new computational method built on a probabilistic model of VDJ rearrangement. The public reads were reanalyzed by TCRdb: fastp trimming at Q25, MiXCR alignment, in-frame beta chains only. A single entry per CDR3 protein holds the most common genes and DNA from its merged rows. TCRdb assigned the V and J calls; the authors' analysis was not used. The sample table holds just under 350,000 distinct CDR3 sequences, of which roughly 14% were seen once. The biggest ten clones account for roughly 0.99% of the sample.

The paper as a whole reports these results and caveats: The disease-linked clones had a CD8+ phenotype and were found at relatively low frequencies in peripheral blood. A TCR beta motif made up of several highly homologous amino acid variants appeared to be characteristic of blood from ankylosing spondylitis patients. Some motif variants had previously been reported in the synovial fluid and blood of reactive arthritis patients, which suggests shared mechanisms of disease initiation. Significant enrichment of the disease-linked clones was reported in matched synovial fluid samples from ankylosing spondylitis patients.

To note about this clonotype: Its antigen target is currently unknown. It has no much larger one-base neighbor in the sample; base qualities were not kept.

Sequenced sample: blood, either unsorted or a sorted T cell fraction (not recorded which). This receptor chain uses TRBV12-3 or TRBV12-4 and TRBJ1-5; the junction holds 9 bases that match TRBD1. This clonotype originated in a male donor with ankylosing spondylitis or in good health (not recorded which). The CDR3 protein: CASSPTGGDQPQHF. The DNA reads as follows: TGTGCCAGCAGTCCGACAGGGGGTGATCAGCCCCAGCATTTT.